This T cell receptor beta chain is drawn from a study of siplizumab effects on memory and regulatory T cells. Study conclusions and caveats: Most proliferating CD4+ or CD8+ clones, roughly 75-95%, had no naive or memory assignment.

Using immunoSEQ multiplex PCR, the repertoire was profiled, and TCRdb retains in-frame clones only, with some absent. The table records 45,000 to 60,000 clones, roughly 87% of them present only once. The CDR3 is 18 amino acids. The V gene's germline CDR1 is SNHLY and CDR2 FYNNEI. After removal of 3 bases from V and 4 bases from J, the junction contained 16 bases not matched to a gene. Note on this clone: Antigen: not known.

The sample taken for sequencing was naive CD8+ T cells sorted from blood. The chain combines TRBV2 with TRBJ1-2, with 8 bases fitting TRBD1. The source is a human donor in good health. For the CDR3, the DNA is TGTGCCAGCAGTGACTCGGCAGACAGGGGAGGAATTGGCTATGGCTACACCTTC. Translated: CASSDSADRGGIGYGYTF.